The 7 T cell receptor beta chains reported below all come from one sample, sequenced in a study of T cells in Graves' hyperthyroidism and ophthalmopathy. Amplification targeted TCR beta CDR3 regions from RNA transcripts. Carried out on the TCR CDR3, a first-round RT-PCR used the HTBI primer set. MiXCR, applied by TCRdb to the multiplex PCR reads, yields one record per CDR3 protein. The repertoire consists of fewer than 900,000 distinct CDR3 sequences, with 18% occurring once and the leading ten covering approximately 16%. The sequencing sample was made of blood. These receptors all stem from a woman in her 50s with Graves' hyperthyroidism that later progressed to Graves' ophthalmopathy.

This clonotype has a handful of counts. The chain combines TRBV3-1 with TRBJ2-2; a possible D gene is TRBD2 (7 bases). Germline lookup yields CDR1 LGHDT and CDR2 YNNKEL (reference sequence). The CDR3 is 17 amino acids. V shed 2 bases and J shed 4 bases, with 17 bases lying between them. The CDR3, as DNA: TGTGCCAGCAGCCAATGGGGGCTAGCGGTTCCCACCGGGGAGCTGTTTTTT. Encoded protein: CASSQWGLAVPTGELFF.

This clonotype turned up a few times. V gene TRBV24-1 combines with J gene TRBJ1-2; D call uncertain. Germline V gene data show CDR1 as KGHDR and CDR2 as SFDVKD. The CDR3 covers 14 residues. Trimming removed 1 base from V and 2 bases from J, with 7 bases in between. The CDR3 DNA is TGTGCCACCAGTGATTTCACAGAGAACTATGGCTACACCTTC. It is translated as CATSDFTENYGYTF.

This clonotype was seen ten or more times. This chain links TRBV6-1 with TRBJ1-1, with D possibly being TRBD1 (5 bases). The CDR3 consists of 14 residues. Germline CDR1 MNHNS, CDR2 SASEGT. V shed 11 bases and J shed 5 bases, with 21 bases lying between them. In nucleotides, the CDR3 is TGTGCCGTCTTACCGGGACCCCGAGGGACTGAAGCTTTCTTT. Protein product: CAVLPGPRGTEAFF.

The chain joins TRBV30 to TRBJ1-2; no clear D. V shed 2 bases and J shed 0 bases, with 16 bases lying between them. This CDR3 is built from 16 residues. CDR1 and CDR2 from the germline V gene are GTSNPN and SVGIG (reference sequence). CDR3 region: CAWSTGFFEANYGYTF. CDR3 DNA sequence: TGTGCCTGGAGTACGGGTTTTTTTGAAGCTAACTATGGCTACACCTTC. Full variable domain (rest looked up from reference TRBV30 and TRBJ1-2): SQTIHQWPATLVQPVGSPLSLECTVEGTSNPNLYWYRQAAGRGLQLLFYSVGIGQISSEVPQNLSASRPQDRQFILSSKKLLLSDSGFYLCAWSTGFFEANYGYTFGSGTRLTVV.

The chain recombines TRBV12-3 or TRBV12-4 with TRBJ1-1; D not resolved. V gave up 5 bases and J gave up 0 bases, with 16 bases separating them. The length of the CDR3 is 16 residues. The CDR3 spells CASSPQDGALNTEAFF. CDR3 in DNA: TGTGCCAGCAGTCCCCAGGACGGAGCCCTGAACACTGAAGCTTTCTTT.

The rearrangement joins TRBV7-2 to TRBJ2-7; D tentatively reads TRBD1 or TRBD2 (5 bases each). The CDR3 sequence is 13 residues long. The V and J ends lost 8 bases and 6 bases respectively, with 17 bases between them. Germline V CDR1 and CDR2: SGHTA, FQGNSA. The CDR3 DNA is TGTGCCAGCTCCGAGTGGGGGTCGGGCGAGCAGTACTTC. Its protein product is CASSEWGSGEQYF.

This clonotype was observed a few times. The rearrangement links TRBV20-1 to TRBJ1-6; perhaps TRBD1 as D (5 bases). The V end lost 4 bases, the J end lost 10 bases, and 20 bases lay between the germline ends. Germline V lookup: CDR1 DFQATT, CDR2 SNEGSKA (reference sequence). The CDR3 runs to 15 residues. In DNA, the CDR3 is TGCAGTGCTACCCTCACCGGGACCTCCGAGTCACCCCTCCACTTT. Protein sequence: CSATLTGTSESPLHF.